One and the same sample provided the 31 T cell receptor beta chains below, sequenced in a study of blood T cell repertoires in COVID-19. Sequencing used immunoSEQ multiplex PCR; TCRdb keeps in-frame clones, though not all of them. This sample has over 70,000 clones, with around 80% found just once. The material sequenced was peripheral blood. All receptors derive from a man between 60 and 75 years old with acute or convalescent COVID-19.

The chain is built from TRBV28 and TRBJ1-2; possible D gene TRBD1, 5 bases. The CDR3 spans 13 residues. The V end lost 7 bases, the J end lost 5 bases, and 14 bases lay between the germline ends. From germline, CDR1 is MDHEN and CDR2 SYDVKM. The CDR3 region has the DNA TGTGCCAGCATACGGTCGACAGCGTATGGCTACACCTTC. Amino acid sequence: CASIRSTAYGYTF.

The CDR3 protein is CASRLTGQLSYNEQFF. The CDR3 region has the DNA TGTGCCAGCAGACTGACAGGACAGCTCTCCTACAATGAGCAGTTCTTC. The chain joins TRBV28 to TRBJ2-1; a possible D gene is TRBD1 (6 bases). Germline-derived CDR1 and CDR2 are MDHEN and SYDVKM. V lost 6 bases, J lost 0 bases, and 15 bases lay in between. This CDR3 contains 16 residues.

The table lists this clone with a few counts. The chain recombines TRBV6-5 with TRBJ1-2, with TRBD1 as a possible D gene (5 bases). Germline CDR1 reads MNHEY; CDR2 reads SVGAGI. This CDR3 is built from 15 residues. Deletions cut 2 bases from V and 3 bases from J, with 13 bases between. The chain's CDR3 is CASSYAGGGYYGYTF. The CDR3 DNA sequence: TGTGCCAGCAGTTACGCGGGGGGAGGTTACTATGGCTACACCTTC.

The CDR3 DNA follows: TGTGCCAGCAGCTCGGACCTTCGGGGCGGGGAGCTGTTTTTT. This encodes CASSSDLRGGELFF. The chain uses TRBV7-2 and TRBJ2-2, with D perhaps matching TRBD2 (5 bases). Deletions cut 4 bases from V and 7 bases from J, with 13 bases between. CDR1 SGHTA and CDR2 FQGNSA come from the germline V gene. The CDR3 consists of 14 residues.

The J gene is TRBJ1-6, the V gene TRBV4-3; 8 bases map to TRBD1. Germline V gives CDR1 LGHNA, CDR2 YSLEER. The CDR3 consists of 18 residues. J gave up 6 bases and V 0 bases, and 10 bases lay outside the gene matches. For the CDR3, the DNA is TGCGCCAGCAGCCAAGATGTACCAGGGGGCAGGTTTAATTCACCCCTCCACTTT. It specifies CASSQDVPGGRFNSPLHF.

J is TRBJ2-1 and V is TRBV18; 10 bases are a match to TRBD2. CDR1 and CDR2 from the germline V gene are KGHSH and LQKENI. The CDR3 is 17 residues long. The ends lost 6 bases at V and 6 bases at J; junction bases unmatched: 14. The CDR3 DNA is TGTGCCAGCTCTTCTCGGGTAGCGGGAGGCGGTAGCAATGAGCAGTTCTTC. This codes for CASSSRVAGGGSNEQFF.

The gene calls are TRBV6-2 or TRBV6-3 and TRBJ1-3; no clear D gene. V was cut by 4 bases and J by 0 bases, with 7 bases left in between. The V gene's germline CDR1 is MNHEY and CDR2 SVGEGT. CDR3 size: 14 residues. Here the CDR3 reads CASSSGSSGNTIYF. The DNA for the CDR3 is TGTGCCAGCAGTTCGGGGAGCTCTGGAAACACCATATATTTT.

This rearrangement joins TRBV14 to TRBJ2-7; D is perhaps TRBD1 (5 bases). Germline CDR1 is SGHDN and CDR2 is FVKESK. This CDR3 spans 13 amino acids. Trimming stripped 0 bases from V and 4 bases from J, with 7 bases between. CDR3 in DNA: TGTGCCAGCAGCCAAGATGACAGTTACGAGCAGTACTTC. Amino acid sequence: CASSQDDSYEQYF. Looking up the rest from reference TRBV14 and TRBJ2-7 gives the full variable domain: EAGVTQFPSHSVIEKGQTVTLRCDPISGHDNLYWYRRVMGKEIKFLLHFVKESKQDESGMPNNRFLAERTGGTYSTLKVQPAELEDSGVYFCASSQDDSYEQYFGPGTRLTVT.

The chain recombines TRBV6-5 with TRBJ1-1, with 12 bases that match TRBD1. CDR3 size: 14 residues. Germline CDR1 MNHEY, CDR2 SVGAGI. Losses at the gene ends were 4 bases for V and 11 bases for J; bases not matched to a gene: 8. The CDR3 DNA follows: TGTGCCAGCAGTTCCGGGACAGGGGGCCGAGGGGCTTTCTTT. Its protein product is CASSSGTGGRGAFF.

This clone was observed a handful of times. This rearrangement joins TRBV3-1 (or the pseudogene TRBV3-2) to TRBJ2-2; possible D gene TRBD2, 6 bases. There are 15 residues in the CDR3. V lost 4 bases to trimming and J lost 1 base, with 10 bases between them. Germline lookup yields CDR1 LGHDT and CDR2 YNNKEL (reference sequence). CDR3 in amino acids: CASSPRDLNTGELFF. In DNA, the CDR3 is TGTGCCAGCAGCCCACGGGACTTGAACACCGGGGAGCTGTTTTTT.

V is TRBV7-2 and J is TRBJ1-1; D is unclear. This CDR3 is built from 13 residues. Germline V lookup: CDR1 SGHTA, CDR2 FQGNSA. V lost 4 bases, J lost 1 base, and 7 bases lay in between. The DNA of the CDR3 is TGTGCCAGCAGCTCCGGCGGGAACACTGAAGCTTTCTTT. It codes for CASSSGGNTEAFF.

V and J are TRBV10-3 and TRBJ2-3; TRBD2 might be the D (5 bases). The CDR3 covers 15 residues. Looked up from germline, CDR1 is ENHRY and CDR2 is SYGVKD. V lost 4 bases and J 4 bases, leaving 15 bases between the germline ends. The CDR3 DNA follows: TGTGCCATCAGTGCCTCCGAGGGCCTAGCAGATACGCAGTATTTT. Amino acid sequence: CAISASEGLADTQYF.

V gene TRBV10-3 combines with J gene TRBJ1-3; 9 bases line up with TRBD1. V lost 6 bases and J lost 1; bases outside the gene matches: 4. In germline, CDR1 is ENHRY, CDR2 SYGVKD. The CDR3 extends over 15 amino acids. The CDR3 sequence: CAISTGGASGNTIYF. The CDR3 DNA reads as TGTGCCATCAGCACAGGGGGCGCGTCTGGAAACACCATATATTTT.

The chain links TRBV5-4 to TRBJ2-7; no reliable D call. The length of the CDR3 is 11 residues. Germline V gene data show CDR1 as SGHNT and CDR2 as YYREEE (reference sequence). The ends were cut back, 4 bases at V and 6 bases at J, with 8 bases in the middle. CDR3 protein: CASSLTGEQYF. For the CDR3, the DNA is TGTGCCAGCAGCCTCACGGGCGAGCAGTACTTC.

The V and J genes are TRBV3-1 (or the pseudogene TRBV3-2) and TRBJ1-4; 7 bases line up with TRBD1. V lost 6 bases and J lost 6; bases outside the gene matches: 10. Looked up from germline, CDR1 is LGHDT and CDR2 is YNNKEL (reference sequence). The CDR3 is 15 residues long. CDR3 sequence: CASRYRDSDYEKLFF. CDR3 DNA: TGTGCCAGCAGGTATAGGGACAGCGACTATGAAAAACTGTTTTTT.

The chain couples TRBV6-6 to TRBJ2-7, with unresolved D. The V gene lost 8 bases and the J gene lost 6 bases, with 17 bases spanning the gap. This CDR3 region has 13 residues. Germline V gene data show CDR1 as MNHNY and CDR2 as SVGAGI (reference sequence). The CDR3 sequence is CASCLERNGEQYF. CDR3 nucleotides: TGTGCCAGCTGCCTAGAAAGGAATGGCGAGCAGTACTTC.

The chain recombines TRBV2 with TRBJ1-1; 7 bases align to TRBD1. Germline V CDR1 and CDR2: SNHLY, FYNNEI. This CDR3 contains 15 residues. With 7 bases clipped from V and 0 bases from J, the junction kept 8 bases outside the gene matches. CDR3 sequence (DNA): TGTGCCAGCAAGACACAGGGGACAATGAACACTGAAGCTTTCTTT. It codes for CASKTQGTMNTEAFF.

DNA of the CDR3: TGCGCCAGCAGCCGCTCTGACAGGGGCAAAGGTGAAAAACTGTTTTTT. Translated, it gives CASSRSDRGKGEKLFF. The V call is TRBV4-3, the J call TRBJ1-4, with 8 nucleotides matching TRBD1. Germline CDR1 LGHNA, CDR2 YSLEER. The CDR3 runs 16 residues. V was clipped by 4 bases and J by 7 bases; unmatched bases: 11.

This chain uses TRBV7-2 with TRBJ2-7, with 9 bases identical to TRBD2. The CDR3 has 15 residues. With 2 bases clipped from V and 6 bases from J, the junction kept 8 bases outside the gene matches. Germline-derived CDR1 and CDR2 are SGHTA and FQGNSA. In nucleotides, the CDR3 is TGTGCCAGCAGCTTAAGAGGGCGGGAGGGGTCCGAGCAGTACTTC. Translation: CASSLRGREGSEQYF.

The V gene is TRBV6-2 or TRBV6-3, the J gene TRBJ1-1; 8 nucleotides line up with TRBD1. Germline CDR1 MNHEY, CDR2 SVGEGT. The CDR3 has 15 amino acids. V dropped 5 bases and J dropped 2; count of bases not matched to a gene: 7. The CDR3 bases are TGTGCCAGCAGTCGCGAGGACAGGGTTAACACTGAAGCTTTCTTT. Its protein product is CASSREDRVNTEAFF.

In its sample, this clone was seen once. The J gene is TRBJ1-1, the V gene TRBV12-3 or TRBV12-4; tentatively, D is TRBD1 (5 bases). Trimming took off 7 bases at V and 4 bases at J, with 10 bases between the two ends. The CDR3 has 12 residues. CDR3 DNA sequence: TGTGCCAGCACCCCCGGGGGCACTGAAGCTTTCTTT. The encoded protein is CASTPGGTEAFF.

The sample holds one count of this clone. The chain couples TRBV30 to TRBJ1-2, with 9 bases matching TRBD1. This CDR3 has 14 residues. Germline V gene lookup returns CDR1 GTSNPN and CDR2 SVGIG (reference sequence). J was trimmed by 6 bases and V by 2 bases; bases with no gene match: 7. CDR3 loop: CAWSRGTGSDGYTF. Written as DNA, the CDR3 is TGTGCCTGGAGTAGAGGGACAGGGAGCGATGGCTACACCTTC.

The CDR3 coding sequence is TGTGCCAGCAGCCCCCGGACTCTGAGCTCCTACAATGAGCAGTTCTTC. Its translation is CASSPRTLSSYNEQFF. The chain joins TRBV7-2 to TRBJ2-1; D perhaps matches TRBD2 (5 bases). Looked up from germline, CDR1 is SGHTA and CDR2 is FQGNSA. The germline V and J ends were trimmed by 5 bases and 0 bases, with 14 bases remaining between them. There are 16 residues in the CDR3. The full variable domain, with the rest looked up from reference TRBV7-2 and TRBJ2-1, is GAGVSQSPSNKVTEKGKDVELRCDPISGHTALYWYRQSLGQGLEFLIYFQGNSAPDKSGLPSDRFSAERTGGSVSTLTIQRTQQEDSAVYLCASSPRTLSSYNEQFFGPGTRLTVL.

The rearrangement links TRBV5-8 to TRBJ2-1, with unresolved D. This CDR3 is 11 amino acids long. Germline CDR1 and CDR2: SGHTS and YDEGEE. V was cut by 5 bases and J by 7 bases, with 7 bases left in between. As DNA, the CDR3 is TGTGCCAGCAGTTGGCGGAATGAGCAGTTCTTC. Translation gives CASSWRNEQFF.

The genes are TRBV7-2 and TRBJ2-2; D might be TRBD1 (6 bases). V shed 5 bases and J shed 4 bases, with 14 bases lying between them. The CDR3 is 15 residues long. Germline V gene lookup returns CDR1 SGHTA and CDR2 FQGNSA. CDR3 nucleotide sequence: TGTGCCAGCAGCATTACGACAGGTTTCACCGGGGAGCTGTTTTTT. Protein sequence: CASSITTGFTGELFF.

V is TRBV6-5 and J is TRBJ2-2; 9 bases map to TRBD2. This CDR3 has 14 amino acids. Germline lookup yields CDR1 MNHEY and CDR2 SVGAGI. With 11 bases clipped from V and 2 bases from J, the junction kept 6 bases outside the gene matches. The CDR3 DNA reads TGTGCCCATCGTAGCGGGAGCAACACCGGGGAGCTGTTTTTT. Translating gives CAHRSGSNTGELFF.

DNA of the CDR3: TGTGCCATCAGTGGACAGGGGGGCTATGGCTACACCTTC. Its translation is CAISGQGGYGYTF. The gene calls are TRBV10-3 and TRBJ1-2; 9 bases are a match to TRBD1. The V and J ends lost 4 bases and 4 bases, in that order; junction bases with no gene match: 1. The CDR3 extends over 13 amino acids. Germline V gene data show CDR1 as ENHRY and CDR2 as SYGVKD.

The rearrangement uses TRBV7-9 and TRBJ1-1; unclear D gene. Trimming took off 3 bases at V and 0 bases at J, with 8 bases between the two ends. From germline, CDR1 is SEHNR and CDR2 FQNEAQ (reference sequence). The CDR3 sequence is 14 residues long. The CDR3 bases are TGTGCCAGCAGCTTGGGCCACTTGAACACTGAAGCTTTCTTT. The encoded protein is CASSLGHLNTEAFF.

V is TRBV19 and J is TRBJ1-2; D is perhaps TRBD1 (6 bases). V was shortened by 7 bases and J by 7 bases, with 19 bases between the two germline ends. Germline assignment: CDR1 LNHDA and CDR2 SQIVND (reference sequence). The CDR3 consists of 14 residues. CDR3 sequence reads: CASNVRGERSGYTF. CDR3 DNA sequence: TGTGCCAGTAATGTCAGGGGTGAGAGGAGTGGCTACACCTTC. Drawing the rest from reference TRBV19 and TRBJ1-2, the complete variable domain is DGGITQSPKYLFRKEGQNVTLSCEQNLNHDAMYWYRQDPGQGLRLIYYSQIVNDFQKGDIAEGYSVSREKKESFPLTVTSAQKNPTAFYLCASNVRGERSGYTFGSGTRLTVV.

The sample holds a few counts of this clone. V is TRBV19 and J is TRBJ2-6; weak D call: TRBD2 (5 bases). The germline V gene encodes CDR1 LNHDA and CDR2 SQIVND (reference sequence). V was cut by 1 base and J by 4 bases, with 11 bases left in between. The length of the CDR3 is 16 residues. In nucleotides, the CDR3 is TGTGCCAGTAGTATAGTCACGGGATCGGGGGCCAACGTCCTGACTTTC. Its protein is CASSIVTGSGANVLTF.

The CDR3 is CSVMIGQYTEAFF. CDR3 coding DNA: TGCAGCGTAATGATTGGACAGTACACTGAAGCTTTCTTT. The rearrangement joins TRBV29-1 to TRBJ1-1; perhaps TRBD1 as D (6 bases). The CDR3 is made up of 13 amino acids. Per germline, CDR1 SQVTM and CDR2 ANQGSEA. Trimming pared 6 bases from V and 3 bases from J, leaving 14 bases between.